This is a list of T cell receptor beta chains from one sample in a study of PD-L1 blockade in urothelial cancer. The table came from immunoSEQ multiplex PCR; TCRdb's copy has only in-frame clones and leaves some out. The table lists about 72,000 clones, about 90% of them singletons, with around 4.2% in the top ten. This material consisted of PBMCs, taken around atezolizumab (anti-PD-L1) treatment. All receptors come from a man in his 70s with urothelial cancer. CDR3s leave out the opening cysteine and the closing phenylalanine or tryptophan. Clone size appears in some rows only: once, few, many, or a class for an expanded clone.

J gene	clone size	V gene	CDR3 protein
TRBJ2-2	.	TRBV6-6	ASSYSQGLNTGELF
TRBJ2-7	.	TRBV28	ASSLFGQGKPQY
TRBJ2-7	.	TRBV19	ASSEDAGTGNEQY
TRBJ1-2	.	TRBV5-1	ASSARRSGGRSYGYT
TRBJ2-7	.	TRBV10-3	AIRLAPSYEQY
TRBJ2-7	.	TRBV5-1	ASSLGTSGWSSYEQY
TRBJ2-5	.	TRBV7-3	ASSSGLAGQETQY
TRBJ2-7	.	TRBV10-3	ATGTSGSLGEQY
TRBJ1-5	.	TRBV5-1	ASSLDRDQPQH
TRBJ2-5	.	TRBV6-5	ASSSAGETQY
TRBJ2-2	.	TRBV6-5	ASGGQGRTGELF
TRBJ1-5	.	TRBV19	ASSLARRFTARGKDQPQH
TRBJ2-5	.	TRBV28	ASSRVDRGLGQETQY
TRBJ2-7	.	TRBV9	ASSVQDSREQY
TRBJ1-2	.	TRBV28	ASRPTGSTANYGYT
TRBJ2-7	.	TRBV7-9	ASSDSPGGEQY
TRBJ2-2	.	TRBV29-1	SVGTSGSNTGELF
TRBJ2-7	.	TRBV7-8	ASSLSRTAFYEQY
TRBJ2-5	.	TRBV28	ASSPNRGGRTETQY
TRBJ1-4	.	TRBV5-1	ASSLQAFNEKLF
TRBJ2-3	.	TRBV28	ASSPPGVADTQY
TRBJ2-6	.	TRBV19	ASRNTAGANVLT
TRBJ1-2	.	TRBV11-2	ASSLTANYGYT
TRBJ1-1	.	TRBV18	ASSPLDSMNTEAF
TRBJ2-5	.	TRBV10-3	AIGSSGRSETQY
TRBJ2-3	.	TRBV7-9	ASSLASGSTDTQY
TRBJ2-7	once	TRBV11-2	ASSLRPSGNISPYEQY
TRBJ2-5	.	TRBV2	ASSKDSQTQY
TRBJ2-1	.	TRBV4-1	ASSQGEGGLSYNEQF
TRBJ2-1	.	TRBV12-5	ASGSPRTSGRYEQF
TRBJ2-1	.	TRBV7-3	ASSLDRGQYNEQF
TRBJ2-7	.	TRBV5-1	ASSLGGGGSYEQY
TRBJ2-7	.	TRBV29-1	SVRDSGYEQY
TRBJ1-5	.	TRBV6-6	ASRPPGQEGGAQH
TRBJ2-1	.	TRBV15	ATSGATHNEQF
TRBJ2-1	.	TRBV2	ASSERGYEQF
TRBJ1-5	.	TRBV15	ATSRDQDSISSNQPQH
TRBJ2-6	once	TRBV6-6	ASSYFKSSGANVLT
TRBJ2-2	.	TRBV5-1	ASSSNPTGVTGELF
TRBJ1-2	.	TRBV28	ASAPGTGGDYGYT
TRBJ1-4	.	TRBV6-6	ASKPQGSNEKLF
TRBJ2-2	.	TRBV28	ASSPGTGGRTGELF
TRBJ1-5	.	TRBV4-2	ASSPTGNSDQPQH
TRBJ1-1	.	TRBV2	ASSVGGEVAF
TRBJ2-5	.	TRBV5-5	ASSIPRSRSLGETQY
TRBJ2-1	.	TRBV5-1	ASSPDRSPYNEQF
TRBJ1-2	.	TRBV6-1	ASSGGRGIGYT
TRBJ2-4	.	TRBV4-1	ASSQDGGVAKNIQY
TRBJ2-2	.	TRBV10-1	ASRAHRDTGELF
TRBJ1-5	few	TRBV6-6	ASSPINQPQH
TRBJ2-7	.	TRBV5-1	ASSFGTGDYEQY
TRBJ2-7	.	TRBV9	ASSLTSGSIEQY
TRBJ2-1	.	TRBV5-4	ASSAPGLAANEQF